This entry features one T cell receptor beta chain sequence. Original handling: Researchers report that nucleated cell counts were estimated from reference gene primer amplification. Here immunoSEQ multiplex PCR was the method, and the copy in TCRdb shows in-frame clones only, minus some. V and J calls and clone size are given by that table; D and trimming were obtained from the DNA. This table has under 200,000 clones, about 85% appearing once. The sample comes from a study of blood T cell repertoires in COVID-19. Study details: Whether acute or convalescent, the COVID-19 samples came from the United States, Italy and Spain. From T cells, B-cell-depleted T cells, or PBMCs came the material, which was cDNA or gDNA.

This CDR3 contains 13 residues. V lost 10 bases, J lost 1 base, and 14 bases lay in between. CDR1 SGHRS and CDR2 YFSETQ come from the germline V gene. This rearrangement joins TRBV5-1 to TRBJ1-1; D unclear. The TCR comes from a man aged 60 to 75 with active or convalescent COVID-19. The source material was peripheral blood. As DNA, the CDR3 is TGCGCCTCGGGGTACGGGAGGAACACTGAAGCTTTCTTT. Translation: CASGYGRNTEAFF.